Following are 20 T cell receptor beta chains from one sample sequenced in a study of control samples from healthy donors and cancer patients. Some clones are missing from TCRdb's copy, which holds only in-frame ones; the method was immunoSEQ multiplex PCR. The profile covers 75,000 to 80,000 clones, with 89% appearing a single time and 9.5% taken by the ten largest. Specimen: PBMCs. These receptor sequences come from a woman aged 50 to 60 with colorectal cancer.

V and J are TRBV7-2 and TRBJ2-2; unclear D gene. V shed 5 bases and J shed 4 bases, with 8 bases lying between them. Germline V gene data show CDR1 as SGHTA and CDR2 as FQGNSA. CDR3 length equals 13 residues. The CDR3 sequence is CASSDRLTGELFF. CDR3 DNA sequence: TGTGCCAGCAGCGATAGACTCACCGGGGAGCTGTTTTTT. The full variable domain, in which reference TRBV7-2 and TRBJ2-2 provide the parts outside the CDR3, is GAGVSQSPSNKVTEKGKDVELRCDPISGHTALYWYRQSLGQGLEFLIYFQGNSAPDKSGLPSDRFSAERTGGSVSTLTIQRTQQEDSAVYLCASSDRLTGELFFGEGSRLTVL.

The chain links TRBV7-8 to TRBJ1-1; TRBD1 matches at 8 bases. The ends lost 1 base at V and 6 bases at J; junction bases unmatched: 7. The CDR3 spans 15 residues. CDR1 and CDR2 (germline): SGHVS, FQNEAQ. CDR3: CASSLEVDRGAEAFF. Here the CDR3 DNA reads TGTGCCAGCAGCTTAGAGGTCGACAGGGGCGCTGAAGCTTTCTTT. The entire variable domain, with the rest obtained from reference TRBV7-8 and TRBJ1-1, is as follows: GAGVSQSPRYKVAKRGQDVALRCDPISGHVSLFWYQQALGQGPEFLTYFQNEAQLDKSGLPSDRFFAERPEGSVSTLKIQRTQQEDSAVYLCASSLEVDRGAEAFFGQGTRLTVV.

The V and J genes are TRBV11-1 and TRBJ1-1; 9 bases are a match to TRBD1. There are 14 residues in the CDR3. The V gene's germline CDR1 is SGHAT and CDR2 FQDESV (reference sequence). Trimming took 5 bases from V and 4 from J; bases not matched to a gene: 5. The CDR3 protein is CASSPTDRGTEAFF. CDR3 nucleotides: TGTGCCAGCAGCCCAACGGACAGGGGCACTGAAGCTTTCTTT.

This clone was recorded only once. The V call is TRBV5-8, the J call TRBJ2-2; D remains unclear. Between the trimmed V and J ends, which lost 2 bases and 7 bases, there was a span of 6 bases. This CDR3 region has 12 residues. Germline CDR1 and CDR2: SGHTS and YDEGEE. Here the CDR3 DNA reads TGTGCCAGCAGCTTAACCCACGGGGAGCTGTTTTTT. This sequence encodes CASSLTHGELFF.

The chain couples TRBV10-1 to TRBJ1-4; D ambiguous. Trimming took off 5 bases at V and 8 bases at J, with 12 bases between the two ends. Germline assignment: CDR1 WNHNN and CDR2 SYGVQD (reference sequence). The CDR3 consists of 13 residues. The CDR3: CASSPNPGEKLFF. The CDR3 nucleotides are TGCGCCAGCAGTCCGAATCCGGGAGAAAAACTGTTTTTT.

The rearrangement links TRBV27 to TRBJ1-6; 7 nucleotides align to TRBD1. CDR1 and CDR2 from the germline V gene are MNHEY and SMNVEV (reference sequence). The length of the CDR3 is 13 residues. Trimming cost V 6 bases and J 7 bases; bases outside gene matches: 3. This CDR3 is CASSRDRNSPLHF. The CDR3 DNA reads as TGTGCCAGCAGCCGGGACAGAAATTCACCCCTCCACTTT.

The gene calls are TRBV19 and TRBJ2-6; 7 bases fit TRBD1. V gave up 10 bases and J gave up 3 bases; unmatched junction bases: 6. CDR1 is LNHDA, CDR2 SQIVND, per germline (reference sequence). CDR3 length equals 14 residues. For the CDR3, the DNA is TGTGCCACCTCGACAGGGAATGGGGCCAACGTCCTGACTTTC. Translation gives CATSTGNGANVLTF.

The chain carries TRBV7-9 and TRBJ1-4; tentatively, D is TRBD1 (5 bases). Germline assignment: CDR1 SEHNR and CDR2 FQNEAQ (reference sequence). V lost 4 bases, J lost 3 bases, and 15 bases lay in between. The CDR3 contains 16 residues. The CDR3 loop is CASSSWAQGANEKLFF. The CDR3 bases are TGTGCCAGCAGCTCCTGGGCGCAGGGAGCTAATGAAAAACTGTTTTTT.

The chain carries TRBV4-3 and TRBJ1-1, with 9 bases identical to TRBD1. With V trimmed by 1 base and J by 0 bases, 3 bases remained unmatched. The germline CDR1 and CDR2 sequences are LGHNA and YSLEER. The CDR3 spans 16 residues. CDR3 sequence reads: CASSQGTGVMNTEAFF. CDR3 bases: TGCGCCAGCAGCCAAGGGACAGGGGTCATGAACACTGAAGCTTTCTTT.

This sequence joins TRBV28 and TRBJ1-5, with 10 bases aligning to TRBD1. The CDR3 contains 15 residues. Germline assignment: CDR1 MDHEN and CDR2 SYDVKM. V trimming: 5 bases; J trimming: 6 bases; junction bases outside the gene matches: 7. CDR3 coding DNA: TGTGCCAGCAGTACAAGACAGGGGGCCGGTCAGCCCCAGCATTTT. This translates into CASSTRQGAGQPQHF.

The chain is built from TRBV29-1 and TRBJ2-7; D possibly matches TRBD1 or TRBD2 (5 bases each). Trimming removed 3 bases at V and 6 bases at J, with 9 bases between. The CDR3 contains 11 residues. From germline, CDR1 is SQVTM and CDR2 ANQGSEA. The CDR3 DNA is TGCAGCGTTGAGGTAGGGACCGAGCAGTACGTC. Translated, it gives CSVEVGTEQYV.

As DNA, the CDR3 is TGTGCCAGCGGCTTAGAAGAGACCCAGTACTTC. This encodes CASGLEETQYF. The chain employs TRBV12-3 or TRBV12-4 and TRBJ2-5; D not certain. The CDR3 sequence is 11 residues long. Deletions cut 8 bases from V and 3 bases from J, with 7 bases between.

V gene TRBV18 combines with J gene TRBJ2-3; TRBD2 matches at 8 bases. The CDR3 is 16 amino acids. Trimming took 3 bases from V and 0 from J; bases not matched to a gene: 5. Germline lookup yields CDR1 KGHSH and CDR2 LQKENI. The CDR3 protein is CASSPQAGASTDTQYF. In nucleotides, the CDR3 is TGTGCCAGCTCACCGCAAGCGGGGGCCAGCACAGATACGCAGTATTTT.

This clone was counted once. The chain employs TRBV3-1 (or the pseudogene TRBV3-2) and TRBJ2-6; D is ambiguous. The CDR3 contains 16 residues. V lost 0 bases to trimming and J lost 4 bases, with 10 bases between them. The germline gives CDR1 LGHDT, CDR2 YNNKEL (reference sequence). Here the CDR3 reads CASSQEYVPGANVLTF. CDR3 nucleotide sequence: TGTGCCAGCAGCCAAGAGTATGTGCCCGGGGCCAACGTCCTGACTTTC.

The gene calls are TRBV7-2 and TRBJ2-6; no reliable D call. The germline gives CDR1 SGHTA, CDR2 FQGNSA. Trimming cost V 3 bases and J 0 bases, with 6 bases left between them. The CDR3 loop spans 15 amino acids. The CDR3 reads CASSFRLSGANVLTF. Here the CDR3 DNA reads TGTGCCAGCAGCTTCCGGCTCTCTGGGGCCAACGTCCTGACTTTC. The complete variable domain, with remaining parts taken from reference TRBV7-2 and TRBJ2-6, reads GAGVSQSPSNKVTEKGKDVELRCDPISGHTALYWYRQSLGQGLEFLIYFQGNSAPDKSGLPSDRFSAERTGGSVSTLTIQRTQQEDSAVYLCASSFRLSGANVLTFGAGSRLTVL.

Of note for this clone: The sample has other DNA sequences that encode this CDR3 too. The gene calls are TRBV5-1 and TRBJ2-3, with D uncertain. CDR1 is SGHRS, CDR2 YFSETQ, per germline. V lost 0 bases, J lost 0 bases, and 5 bases lay in between. CDR3 length equals 14 residues. The DNA of the CDR3 is TGCGCCAGCAGCTTGGATAGTAGCACAGATACGCAGTATTTT. Encoded protein: CASSLDSSTDTQYF.

The CDR3 region is CASSPAGADYNEQFF. CDR3 DNA sequence: TGTGCCAGCAGCCCAGCGGGGGCCGACTACAATGAGCAGTTCTTC. The chain carries TRBV7-2 and TRBJ2-1; 8 bases map to TRBD2. Germline CDR1 is SGHTA and CDR2 is FQGNSA. V dropped 5 bases and J dropped 3; count of bases not matched to a gene: 6. The CDR3 sequence is 15 residues long.

The chain uses TRBV9 and TRBJ2-6; D ambiguous. The CDR3 runs to 19 residues. Between the trimmed V and J ends, which lost 2 bases and 1 base, there was a span of 19 bases. Germline CDR1 and CDR2: SGDLS and YYNGEE. CDR3 coding DNA: TGTGCCAGCAGCGTCCGCCTTCTAGGTGATTTGTCTGGGGCCAACGTCCTGACTTTC. This encodes CASSVRLLGDLSGANVLTF.

In its sample, this clone was seen once. At the DNA level, this CDR3 is encoded by other sequences in the same sample as well. J is TRBJ1-5 and V is TRBV19; tentatively, D is TRBD1 (6 bases). CDR1 is LNHDA and CDR2 is SQIVND in the germline V gene (reference sequence). CDR3 size: 17 residues. V was trimmed by 7 bases and J by 3 bases, leaving 22 bases between them. DNA for the CDR3: TGTGCCAGTAATTGGGGCCAGGGGCACTCGATCAATCAGCCCCAGCATTTT. The encoded protein is CASNWGQGHSINQPQHF. The full variable domain, completed using reference TRBV19 and TRBJ1-5, is DGGITQSPKYLFRKEGQNVTLSCEQNLNHDAMYWYRQDPGQGLRLIYYSQIVNDFQKGDIAEGYSVSREKKESFPLTVTSAQKNPTAFYLCASNWGQGHSINQPQHFGDGTRLSIL.

The chain couples TRBV14 to TRBJ1-1; D is uncertain. The CDR3 has 14 residues. V lost 0 bases and J lost 6, with 11 bases in between. Germline CDR1 and CDR2: SGHDN and FVKESK. In DNA, the CDR3 is TGTGCCAGCAGCCAAGACTGGGGAGACGCTGAAGCTTTCTTT. It yields the protein CASSQDWGDAEAFF.